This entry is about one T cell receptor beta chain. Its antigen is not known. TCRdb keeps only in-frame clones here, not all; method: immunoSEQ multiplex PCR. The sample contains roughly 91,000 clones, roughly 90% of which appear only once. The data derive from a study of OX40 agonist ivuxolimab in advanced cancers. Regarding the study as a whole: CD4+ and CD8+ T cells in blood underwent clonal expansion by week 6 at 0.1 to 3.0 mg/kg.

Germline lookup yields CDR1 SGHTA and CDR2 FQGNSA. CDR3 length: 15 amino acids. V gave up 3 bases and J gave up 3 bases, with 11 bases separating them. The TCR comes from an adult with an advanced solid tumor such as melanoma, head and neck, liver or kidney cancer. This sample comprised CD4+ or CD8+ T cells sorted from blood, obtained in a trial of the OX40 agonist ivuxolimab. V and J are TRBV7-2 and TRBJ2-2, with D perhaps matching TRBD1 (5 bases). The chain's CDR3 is CASSFRPGHTGELFF. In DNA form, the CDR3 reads TGTGCCAGCAGCTTTCGCCCAGGGCACACCGGGGAGCTGTTTTTT.